These 30 T cell receptor beta chains share one sample of origin, sequenced in a study of blood T cell repertoires in COVID-19. Assay: immunoSEQ multiplex PCR; the TCRdb copy retains only in-frame clones and omits some. The table shows around 320,000 clones, with about 91% occurring only once. Sequencing was carried out using peripheral blood. The receptors originated from a woman in her twenties or thirties who had recovered from COVID-19.

The table lists this clone with a few counts. The J gene is TRBJ1-5, the V gene TRBV5-8; D possibly corresponds to TRBD1 (5 bases). CDR1 is SGHTS, CDR2 YDEGEE, per germline. Trimming took 0 bases from V and 3 from J, leaving 13 bases between them. The CDR3 extends over 16 amino acids. The DNA for the CDR3 is TGTGCCAGCAGCTTGGTATGGGGGGGGTCCAATCAGCCCCAGCATTTT. Its translation: CASSLVWGGSNQPQHF.

This clone appeared a single time. This chain joins TRBV14 and TRBJ1-2; D not certain. The length of the CDR3 is 14 residues. Germline lookup yields CDR1 SGHDN and CDR2 FVKESK. The ends were cut back, 0 bases at V and 8 bases at J, with 13 bases in the middle. The CDR3 protein is CASSQDLAAWGYTF. DNA for the CDR3: TGTGCCAGCAGCCAAGATTTGGCCGCCTGGGGCTACACCTTC.

The J gene is TRBJ1-5, the V gene TRBV14; possible D gene TRBD1, 5 bases. Trimming shortened V by 6 bases and J by 4 bases, and 13 bases separated the two germline ends. The CDR3 covers 14 residues. Germline V gene sequence: CDR1 SGHDN, CDR2 FVKESK. CDR3 bases: TGTGCCAGCAGGGCTGACAGAGATAATCAGCCCCAGCATTTT. Encoded protein: CASRADRDNQPQHF.

The chain recombines TRBV7-8 with TRBJ1-5; perhaps TRBD1 as D (5 bases). The V end lost 1 base, the J end lost 7 bases, and 14 bases lay between the germline ends. Germline CDR1 reads SGHVS; CDR2 reads FQNEAQ. The CDR3 sequence is 15 residues long. The CDR3 here is CASSLGSHRGQPQHF. CDR3 DNA sequence: TGTGCCAGCAGCTTAGGTAGTCATCGGGGGCAGCCCCAGCATTTT.

This clone has just a few counts. The chain couples TRBV6-6 to TRBJ1-2, with D hard to call. CDR3 length: 15 residues. CDR1 and CDR2 (germline): MNHNY, SVGAGI (reference sequence). Trimming pared 0 bases from V and 4 bases from J, leaving 12 bases between. CDR3 residues: CASSYSRSPSYGYTF. The DNA of the CDR3 is TGTGCCAGCAGTTACTCGAGATCCCCCTCCTATGGCTACACCTTC.

The gene calls are TRBV7-3 and TRBJ1-1, with TRBD1 matching 7 bases. The germline V gene has CDR1 SGHTA and CDR2 FQGTGA. The trim removed 5 bases at V and 0 bases at J, leaving 6 bases unmatched. The CDR3 covers 15 residues. The CDR3 DNA sequence: TGTGCCAGCAGCCCCACGACAGGGATGAACACTGAAGCTTTCTTT. Protein sequence: CASSPTTGMNTEAFF.

The chain links TRBV6-5 to TRBJ1-2; 7 bases line up with TRBD1. The CDR3 contains 13 residues. Trimming removed 5 bases from V and 2 bases from J; junction bases left unmatched: 2. Germline CDR1 is MNHEY and CDR2 is SVGAGI. DNA of the CDR3: TGTGCCAGCAGTAAGACAGGGAACTATGGCTACACCTTC. This sequence encodes CASSKTGNYGYTF.

In its sample, this clone was seen once. The genes are TRBV24-1 and TRBJ1-2; possible D gene TRBD1, 5 bases. V lost 4 bases and J lost 7, with 9 bases in between. Germline loops: CDR1 KGHDR, CDR2 SFDVKD. The length of the CDR3 is 12 residues. The CDR3 is CATSEDRGGYTF. CDR3 in DNA: TGTGCCACCAGTGAGGATAGGGGTGGCTACACCTTC.

This rearrangement joins TRBV9 to TRBJ2-7; 8 nucleotides align to TRBD1. The CDR3 totals 14 residues. Germline lookup yields CDR1 SGDLS and CDR2 YYNGEE. After removal of 3 bases from V and 3 bases from J, the junction contained 5 bases not matched to a gene. The CDR3 is CASSAGTGHYEQYF. As DNA, the CDR3 is TGTGCCAGCAGCGCCGGGACAGGCCACTACGAGCAGTACTTC.

The V call is TRBV6-2 or TRBV6-3, the J call TRBJ1-5; perhaps TRBD1 as D (5 bases). The length of the CDR3 is 12 residues. V was shortened by 2 bases and J by 13 bases, with 12 bases between the two germline ends. The germline CDR1 and CDR2 sequences are MNHEY and SVGEGT. The CDR3 DNA is TGTGCCAGCAGTTACAGGGCAGGGCCTCAGCATTTT. Translating it yields CASSYRAGPQHF.

Details on this clone: Other DNA sequences from this sample encode an identical CDR3 as well. The chain has TRBV7-3 and TRBJ1-1, with 7 bases aligning to TRBD1. V was pared by 5 bases and J by 3 bases, with 3 bases of the junction left unmatched. This CDR3 has 13 amino acids. Germline CDR1 is SGHTA and CDR2 is FQGTGA. The chain's CDR3 is CASSRDRDTEAFF. As DNA, the CDR3 is TGTGCCAGCAGCCGAGACAGGGACACTGAAGCTTTCTTT.

This chain links TRBV5-6 with TRBJ2-7; 7 bases are shared with TRBD1. CDR3 length: 15 residues. CDR1 is SGHDT, CDR2 YYEEEE, per germline. V shed 5 bases, J shed 0 bases, and the junction held 8 bases outside the gene matches. In nucleotides, the CDR3 is TGTGCCAGCAGAGAGGGACAGCGCCCCTCCTACGAGCAGTACTTC. It yields the protein CASREGQRPSYEQYF.

The chain employs TRBV6-6 and TRBJ2-1; 10 bases agree with TRBD1. This CDR3 contains 14 residues. The J segment lost 7 bases and the V segment lost 2 bases, leaving 2 bases of the junction unmatched. Germline loops: CDR1 MNHNY, CDR2 SVGAGI (reference sequence). The CDR3 DNA reads TGTGCCAGCAGTTACCGGGGACAGGGGAATGAGCAGTTCTTC. The encoded protein is CASSYRGQGNEQFF.

V and J are TRBV7-3 and TRBJ2-3, with TRBD2 matching over 9 bases. This CDR3 is 16 amino acids long. Germline V CDR1 and CDR2: SGHTA, FQGTGA. V was pared by 4 bases and J by 4 bases, with 9 bases of the junction left unmatched. The CDR3: CASSSDSGGPPDTQYF. CDR3 bases: TGTGCCAGCAGCTCCGATAGCGGGGGTCCCCCAGATACGCAGTATTTT.

The rearrangement links TRBV12-3 or TRBV12-4 to TRBJ2-7; possible D gene TRBD1, 6 bases. The CDR3 consists of 13 residues. Trimming shortened V by 6 bases and J by 5 bases, and 14 bases separated the two germline ends. CDR3 nucleotide sequence: TGTGCCAGCAGCAGGATACAGGGCAACGAGCAGTACTTC. It codes for CASSRIQGNEQYF.

The chain combines TRBV7-3 with TRBJ1-6, with D perhaps matching TRBD1 (5 bases). Per germline, CDR1 SGHTA and CDR2 FQGTGA. Trimming shortened V by 4 bases and J by 10 bases, and 14 bases separated the two germline ends. The CDR3 sequence is 14 residues long. The CDR3 bases are TGTGCCAGCAGCTCCAGGGAAGGAAACTCACCCCTCCACTTT. Its protein product is CASSSREGNSPLHF.

The CDR3 here is CASSHPAGGETQYF. The CDR3 DNA is TGTGCCAGCAGCCACCCCGCGGGGGGTGAGACCCAGTACTTC. V gene TRBV14 combines with J gene TRBJ2-5; 8 bases are shared with TRBD2. The junction had 5 bases not matched to a gene; V was cut back by 3 bases and J by 5 bases. Germline CDR1 is SGHDN and CDR2 is FVKESK. This CDR3 spans 14 amino acids.

The CDR3 is CASSRSGQDTEAFF. The CDR3 DNA is TGTGCCAGCAGCCGATCAGGGCAGGACACTGAAGCTTTCTTT. The J gene is TRBJ1-1, the V gene TRBV3-1 (or the pseudogene TRBV3-2); perhaps TRBD1 as D (5 bases). V lost 4 bases to trimming and J lost 3 bases, with 12 bases between them. Germline V gene sequence: CDR1 LGHDT, CDR2 YNNKEL (reference sequence). The CDR3 sequence is 14 residues long.

V is TRBV9 and J is TRBJ2-5, with TRBD1 matching over 7 bases. This CDR3 spans 15 amino acids. With 3 bases clipped from V and 7 bases from J, the junction kept 12 bases outside the gene matches. Germline CDR1 is SGDLS and CDR2 is YYNGEE. Here the CDR3 reads CASSDTTGYGGTQYF. The CDR3 DNA reads TGTGCCAGCAGCGACACGACAGGGTACGGTGGGACCCAGTACTTC.

This chain uses TRBV18 with TRBJ1-5, with D tentatively TRBD1 (6 bases). CDR1 and CDR2 from the germline V gene are KGHSH and LQKENI. This CDR3 spans 18 amino acids. V was clipped by 2 bases and J by 2 bases, with 19 bases between them. The CDR3 region is CASSPGSRQETGNQPQHF. The CDR3 DNA follows: TGTGCCAGCTCACCAGGGAGCCGACAGGAGACTGGCAATCAGCCCCAGCATTTT. Variable domain in full (rest from reference TRBV18 and TRBJ1-5): NAGVMQNPRHLVRRRGQEARLRCSPMKGHSHVYWYRQLPEEGLKFMVYLQKENIIDESGMPKERFSAEFPKEGPSILRIQQVVRGDSAAYFCASSPGSRQETGNQPQHFGDGTRLSIL.

The chain links TRBV5-1 to TRBJ2-3, with D possibly matching TRBD2 (6 bases). Germline V gene sequence: CDR1 SGHRS, CDR2 YFSETQ. CDR3 size: 13 residues. V lost 5 bases and J 2 bases, leaving 9 bases between the germline ends. CDR3 coding DNA: TGCGCCAGCAGGGAGGGGTCCACAGATACGCAGTATTTT. Protein product: CASREGSTDTQYF.

The chain couples TRBV30 to TRBJ1-2; D ambiguous. This CDR3 has 13 residues. The ends were cut back, 4 bases at V and 8 bases at J, with 17 bases in the middle. CDR1 and CDR2 from the germline V gene are GTSNPN and SVGIG (reference sequence). The DNA for the CDR3 is TGTGCCTGGACTGACCCCTCCCTGCGGGGCTACACCTTC. This translates into CAWTDPSLRGYTF.

This chain joins TRBV27 and TRBJ2-3; 14 nucleotides line up with TRBD2. This CDR3 contains 22 residues. Per germline, CDR1 MNHEY and CDR2 SMNVEV (reference sequence). Losses at the gene ends were 3 bases for V and 2 bases for J; bases not matched to a gene: 19. CDR3 loop: CASSLRGLVFSTSGGATDTQYF. In DNA, the CDR3 is TGTGCCAGCAGTTTGAGGGGTCTTGTTTTCTCGACTAGCGGGGGGGCCACAGATACGCAGTATTTT.

V gene TRBV27 combines with J gene TRBJ2-5; D is perhaps TRBD2 (6 bases). The CDR3 spans 14 residues. V gave up 4 bases and J gave up 5 bases, with 14 bases separating them. The germline V gene encodes CDR1 MNHEY and CDR2 SMNVEV (reference sequence). The CDR3 is CASSSVTSLETQYF. The DNA of the CDR3 is TGTGCCAGCAGTTCGGTTACTAGCTTGGAGACCCAGTACTTC.

Here the CDR3 DNA reads TGTGCCACCAGCACCAGACAGGGCCGATCCTACTACAATGAGCAGTTCTTC. This sequence encodes CATSTRQGRSYYNEQFF. This sequence joins TRBV15 and TRBJ2-1; 7 bases agree with TRBD1. The CDR3 is 17 residues long. Per germline, CDR1 LNHNV and CDR2 YYDKDF (reference sequence). The J segment lost 3 bases and the V segment lost 4 bases, leaving 12 bases of the junction unmatched.

This chain joins TRBV4-3 and TRBJ1-2; 11 bases match TRBD1. The V segment lost 4 bases and the J segment 6 bases; nucleotides outside the gene matches: 19. The CDR3 runs 19 residues. From germline, CDR1 is LGHNA and CDR2 YSLEER. As DNA, the CDR3 is TGCGCCAGCAGCCCCACTCGAGGACAGGGGGCAGGTTATCAGGATGGCTACACCTTC. Translated: CASSPTRGQGAGYQDGYTF.

The chain is built from TRBV4-1 and TRBJ2-3; D is uncertain. This CDR3 contains 14 residues. The V gene lost 4 bases and the J gene lost 2 bases, with 10 bases spanning the gap. Germline CDR1 and CDR2: MGHRA and YSYEKL. Here the CDR3 reads CASSRILPTDTQYF. The CDR3 coding sequence is TGCGCCAGCAGCCGTATCCTACCCACAGATACGCAGTATTTT.

V is TRBV6-2 or TRBV6-3 and J is TRBJ1-1; a weak D match, TRBD1 (6 bases). Germline lookup yields CDR1 MNHEY and CDR2 SVGEGT. The CDR3 consists of 11 residues. V was shortened by 5 bases and J by 8 bases, with 9 bases between the two germline ends. CDR3 nucleotides: TGTGCCAGCAGTCACAGGGTGGAAGCTTTCTTT. This gives the protein CASSHRVEAFF.

V and J are TRBV2 and TRBJ2-7; 13 positions match TRBD2. This CDR3 comprises 17 residues. Unmatched junction bases numbered 11, after V lost 7 bases and J lost 2 bases. The germline V gene encodes CDR1 SNHLY and CDR2 FYNNEI. DNA for the CDR3: TGTGCCAGCAACGGGGGCCCGGGACTAGCGGGGCCCTACGAGCAGTACTTC. This codes for CASNGGPGLAGPYEQYF. The full variable domain, with the rest looked up from reference TRBV2 and TRBJ2-7, is EPEVTQTPSHQVTQMGQEVILRCVPISNHLYFYWYRQILGQKVEFLVSFYNNEISEKSEIFDDQFSVERPDGSNFTLKIRSTKLEDSAMYFCASNGGPGLAGPYEQYFGPGTRLTVT.

This rearrangement joins TRBV7-3 to TRBJ2-2; 7 nucleotides align to TRBD1. The CDR3 runs to 18 residues. The germline gives CDR1 SGHTA, CDR2 FQGTGA. With V trimmed by 0 bases and J by 0 bases, 7 bases remained unmatched. In DNA form, the CDR3 reads TGTGCCAGCAGCTTAACGCGGAACAGGGGCACGAACACCGGGGAGCTGTTTTTT. Translated: CASSLTRNRGTNTGELFF.